This T cell receptor (beta chain) derives from a study of identical twins. Regarding the study as a whole: Abundant beta clonotypes from cord blood had fewer insertions, unlike memory repertoires, which showed none. There is a chance that invariant MAIT and iNKT cells partially muddied zero-insertion analyses.

This CDR3 has 15 amino acids. The germline V gene has CDR1 MGHRA and CDR2 YSYEKL. V lost 3 bases and J 3 bases, leaving 12 bases between the germline ends. In its sample, this clonotype was seen many times. Its antigen is still unknown. A template switching step contributed a universal primer site, while unique molecular identifiers were present in the cDNA. MiXCR, applied by TCRdb to the 5' RACE reads, yields one record per CDR3 protein. This sample has 1.5 million to 2 million distinct CDR3 sequences, with 32% found just once. The chain employs TRBV4-1 and TRBJ2-1; tentatively, D is TRBD2 (5 bases). Specimen: cord blood. This sequence originates from a newborn girl in good health. This CDR3 reads CASSHLGLSYNEQFF. CDR3 DNA: TGCGCCAGCAGCCACCTCGGACTCAGCTACAATGAGCAGTTCTTC.